These 31 T cell receptor beta chains share one sample of origin, sequenced in a study of chemoradiotherapy in HPV16-positive cancers. Only in-frame clones appear in the TCRdb table, and some are missing; sequencing was by immunoSEQ multiplex PCR. The sample has approximately 20,000 clones, roughly 90% seen once. This sample comprised blood, obtained from a patient who underwent chemoradiotherapy. The receptors originated from a human donor with HPV-associated anogenital cancer.

The V gene is TRBV30, the J gene TRBJ2-5; the match to TRBD2 covers 7 bases. The CDR3 loop spans 17 amino acids. In germline, CDR1 is GTSNPN, CDR2 SVGIG (reference sequence). V was clipped by 0 bases and J by 0 bases; unmatched bases: 10. The CDR3 protein is CAWSVGRAGKYQETQYF. CDR3 coding DNA: TGTGCCTGGAGTGTCGGGAGAGCGGGGAAGTACCAAGAGACCCAGTACTTC.

A single count supports this clone. The chain has TRBV5-1 and TRBJ2-1, with 14 bases aligning to TRBD2. CDR1 SGHRS and CDR2 YFSETQ come from the germline V gene. CDR3 length: 19 residues. Trimming took 3 bases from V and 0 from J; bases not matched to a gene: 8. The CDR3 sequence: CASSSPGLAGVSSYNEQFF. Here the CDR3 DNA reads TGCGCCAGCAGCTCACCGGGACTAGCGGGGGTTAGCTCCTACAATGAGCAGTTCTTC.

The chain combines TRBV5-5 with TRBJ2-7; 7 nucleotides match TRBD1. Germline lookup yields CDR1 SGHKS and CDR2 YYEKEE (reference sequence). CDR3 size: 15 residues. The V segment lost 4 bases and the J segment 0 bases; nucleotides outside the gene matches: 7. CDR3 sequence: CASSDGQVSSYEQYV. CDR3 DNA sequence: TGTGCCAGCAGCGATGGACAGGTCAGCTCCTACGAGCAGTACGTC.

V gene TRBV7-6 combines with J gene TRBJ1-6, with TRBD1 identical over 7 bases. CDR1 SGHVS and CDR2 FNYEAQ come from the germline V gene. Trimming at V came to 3 bases and at J to 6 bases, leaving 5 bases not matched to a gene. The CDR3 contains 15 residues. CDR3 loop: CASSLAGGGNSPLHF. The CDR3 DNA reads as TGTGCCAGCAGCTTGGCAGGGGGTGGTAATTCACCCCTCCACTTT.

The chain recombines TRBV4-2 with TRBJ2-7; 12 bases match TRBD2. Germline CDR1 is LGHNA and CDR2 is YNFKEQ. The CDR3 is 15 amino acids. The V and J ends lost 1 base and 4 bases, in that order; junction bases with no gene match: 2. CDR3 sequence (DNA): TGTGCCAGCAGCCAAGTACTAGCGGGGGGTTACGAGCAGTACTTC. This translates into CASSQVLAGGYEQYF.

Points on this clone: Other DNA sequences in the same sample also yield this CDR3. The V call is TRBV5-1, the J call TRBJ2-2, with 8 bases fitting TRBD1. CDR3 length: 15 amino acids. Germline lookup yields CDR1 SGHRS and CDR2 YFSETQ. V shed 4 bases, J shed 8 bases, and the junction held 10 bases outside the gene matches. The CDR3 DNA reads as TGCGCCAGCAGCCTAGGACAGGGTGGTTCAGGGGAGCTGTTTTTT. It translates to CASSLGQGGSGELFF.

In nucleotides, the CDR3 is TGCAGCGTTGAAATGCACAGTCGAGGAGACTATGAGCAGTTCTTC. This gives the protein CSVEMHSRGDYEQFF. The V call is TRBV29-1, the J call TRBJ2-1; D not certain. The CDR3 loop spans 15 amino acids. CDR1 is SQVTM and CDR2 is ANQGSEA in the germline V gene. Trimming shortened V by 2 bases and J by 8 bases, and 19 bases separated the two germline ends.

The chain uses TRBV7-8 and TRBJ1-3; possibly TRBD1 for D (6 bases). Trimming removed 5 bases at V and 8 bases at J, with 22 bases between. This CDR3 has 16 amino acids. In germline, CDR1 is SGHVS, CDR2 FQNEAQ. The CDR3 protein is CASSALGRTGRDTIYF. The DNA for the CDR3 is TGTGCCAGCAGCGCATTAGGCCGAACAGGGAGGGACACCATATATTTT.

The genes are TRBV21-1 and TRBJ2-7; the table's D gene call, TRBD2, was not cross checked with the DNA. TRBV21-1 is deemed a pseudogene. The CDR3 is 15 residues long. CDR3 sequence (DNA): TGTGCCAGCATCACTAGCTCCATCCCCTACTACGAGCAGTACTTC. Translated, it gives CASITSSIPYYEQYF.

V usage is TRBV5-8 and J usage is TRBJ2-7; D unclear. The CDR3 is 15 residues long. Trimming pared 6 bases from V and 3 bases from J, leaving 19 bases between. Germline assignment: CDR1 SGHTS and CDR2 YDEGEE. CDR3 DNA: TGTGCCAGCAACTCCCGCCGGGTGGGATTCTACGAGCAGTACTTC. Its translation is CASNSRRVGFYEQYF. Full variable domain (remainder filled in from reference TRBV5-8 and TRBJ2-7): EAGVTQSPTHLIKTRGQQATLRCSPISGHTSVYWYQQALGLGLQFLLWYDEGEERNRGNFPPRFSGRQFPNYSSELNVNALELEDSALYLCASNSRRVGFYEQYFGPGTRLTVT.

The chain recombines TRBV5-6 with TRBJ2-5; D may match TRBD1 or TRBD2 (5 bases each). Per germline, CDR1 SGHDT and CDR2 YYEEEE. The CDR3 covers 13 residues. V was trimmed by 5 bases and J by 9 bases, leaving 17 bases between them. The DNA of the CDR3 is TGTGCCAGCAGTACCACAGGTATCGGGGCCCAGTACTTC. Its translation: CASSTTGIGAQYF.

The table lists this clone with a count of one. J is TRBJ2-2 and V is TRBV27, with D perhaps matching TRBD1 or TRBD2 (5 bases each). There are 15 residues in the CDR3. V shed 0 bases and J shed 2 bases, with 7 bases lying between them. Germline CDR1 MNHEY, CDR2 SMNVEV (reference sequence). CDR3: CASSLSGVNTGELFF. CDR3 nucleotides: TGTGCCAGCAGTTTATCGGGGGTTAACACCGGGGAGCTGTTTTTT.

The chain links TRBV6-1 to TRBJ1-2; 7 bases are shared with TRBD1. The V segment lost 3 bases and the J segment 5 bases; nucleotides outside the gene matches: 3. CDR1 and CDR2 from the germline V gene are MNHNS and SASEGT. The CDR3 consists of 13 residues. The CDR3: CASSETGQYGYTF. CDR3 sequence (DNA): TGTGCCAGCAGTGAGACGGGACAGTATGGCTACACCTTC.

The chain joins TRBV5-6 to TRBJ1-3; D gene unclear. Germline assignment: CDR1 SGHDT and CDR2 YYEEEE. Trimming took off 0 bases at V and 2 bases at J, with 9 bases between the two ends. The CDR3 has 15 amino acids. This CDR3 reads CASSLAGGTGNTIYF. The CDR3 bases are TGTGCCAGCAGCTTGGCCGGAGGGACTGGAAACACCATATATTTT.

The CDR3 reads CASSPTGQGDNQPQHF. DNA for the CDR3: TGTGCCAGCTCACCAACGGGACAGGGAGACAATCAGCCCCAGCATTTT. V gene TRBV18 combines with J gene TRBJ1-5, with 9 bases lining up with TRBD1. With V trimmed by 2 bases and J by 3 bases, 5 bases remained unmatched. Germline-derived CDR1 and CDR2 are KGHSH and LQKENI. The CDR3 is made up of 16 amino acids.

V and J are TRBV29-1 and TRBJ1-4; D is unclear. The CDR3 sequence is 15 residues long. Trimming left V 3 bases short and J 7 bases short, with 18 bases between. Germline CDR1 is SQVTM and CDR2 is ANQGSEA. In DNA, the CDR3 is TGCAGCGTTGAGAACCCGGCCTTAACGGGTGAAAAACTGTTTTTT. Residues: CSVENPALTGEKLFF.

J is TRBJ2-6 and V is TRBV18, with D hard to call. The germline gives CDR1 KGHSH, CDR2 LQKENI. The CDR3 loop spans 16 amino acids. Trimming pared 3 bases from V and 2 bases from J, leaving 11 bases between. The CDR3 coding sequence is TGTGCCAGCTCACCCCCCCTAGATCCTGGGGCCAACGTCCTGACTTTC. This translates into CASSPPLDPGANVLTF.

The V and J genes are TRBV10-2 and TRBJ1-1, with D possibly TRBD1 on 5 matching bases. The CDR3 is 14 amino acids. With 2 bases removed from V and 4 bases from J, the gap between germline ends came to 11 bases. Germline values: CDR1 WSHSY, CDR2 SAAADI. The CDR3 DNA is TGCGCCAGCAGTGAGATCCGGGGGTCCACTGAAGCTTTCTTT. It encodes CASSEIRGSTEAFF.

The rearrangement joins TRBV7-9 to TRBJ2-7; perhaps D is TRBD1 or TRBD2 (5 bases each). From germline, CDR1 is SEHNR and CDR2 FQNEAQ (reference sequence). This CDR3 is built from 14 residues. V was pared by 4 bases and J by 3 bases, with 13 bases between. As DNA, the CDR3 is TGTGCCAGCAGCTCGCCTGGGACCTTCTACGAGCAGTACTTC. This codes for CASSSPGTFYEQYF.

V is TRBV15 and J is TRBJ1-5; 7 bases line up with TRBD1. CDR1 is LNHNV and CDR2 is YYDKDF in the germline V gene (reference sequence). CDR3 length equals 18 residues. The trim removed 0 bases at V and 0 bases at J, leaving 8 bases unmatched. CDR3 loop: CATSRDRPQGGSNQPQHF. The CDR3 coding sequence is TGTGCCACCAGCAGAGATCGTCCCCAGGGGGGTAGCAATCAGCCCCAGCATTTT.

The gene calls are TRBV10-3 and TRBJ2-3, with a tentative D call TRBD2 (7 bases). V gave up 6 bases and J gave up 1 base, with 20 bases separating them. The CDR3 totals 17 residues. Germline CDR1 and CDR2: ENHRY and SYGVKD. CDR3 DNA sequence: TGTGCCATCAGGGGGGGGGAGGGGGGCGTCGGCACAGATACGCAGTATTTT. Encoded protein: CAIRGGEGGVGTDTQYF.

This clone appeared a single time. The chain is built from TRBV5-1 and TRBJ1-2, with TRBD1 as a possible D gene (6 bases). The CDR3 covers 15 residues. V shed 3 bases and J shed 4 bases, with 16 bases lying between them. The germline V gene encodes CDR1 SGHRS and CDR2 YFSETQ. This chain's CDR3 is CASSSATGEGYGYTF. The CDR3 coding sequence is TGCGCCAGCAGCTCCGCGACAGGAGAGGGCTATGGCTACACCTTC.

The chain joins TRBV9 to TRBJ2-6, with 7 positions matching TRBD1. Trimming at V came to 3 bases and at J to 1 base, leaving 13 bases not matched to a gene. Germline V lookup: CDR1 SGDLS, CDR2 YYNGEE. This CDR3 region has 19 residues. CDR3 nucleotide sequence: TGTGCCAGCAGCGCCCGGGACAGTCTTACGAGGTCTGGGGCCAACGTCCTGACTTTC. As protein: CASSARDSLTRSGANVLTF.

The chain joins TRBV15 to TRBJ2-2, with TRBD1 matching over 9 bases. Unmatched junction bases numbered 6, after V lost 0 bases and J lost 7 bases. CDR3 size: 16 residues. CDR1 is LNHNV, CDR2 YYDKDF, per germline (reference sequence). This CDR3 reads CATSRDNRGQGGELFF. The CDR3 DNA reads TGTGCCACCAGCAGAGACAACAGGGGGCAAGGCGGGGAGCTGTTTTTT.

The rearrangement uses TRBV30 and TRBJ2-2; possible D gene TRBD1, 7 bases. Trimming pared 1 base from V and 6 bases from J, leaving 9 bases between. The germline gives CDR1 GTSNPN, CDR2 SVGIG (reference sequence). The CDR3 covers 13 residues. In nucleotides, the CDR3 is TGTGCCTGGAGTGGCAGGGGGGCCGGGGAGCTGTTTTTT. This sequence encodes CAWSGRGAGELFF.

This rearrangement joins TRBV29-1 to TRBJ1-2; possible D gene TRBD1, 5 bases. V was pared by 6 bases and J by 3 bases, with 8 bases between. The germline V gene encodes CDR1 SQVTM and CDR2 ANQGSEA. The CDR3 extends over 11 amino acids. CDR3 sequence (DNA): TGCAGCGTCCGAGGGGACTATGGCTACACCTTC. This translates into CSVRGDYGYTF.

The gene calls are TRBV27 and TRBJ2-1; TRBD2 matches 8 bases. The CDR3 covers 17 residues. Trimming cost V 3 bases and J 3 bases; bases outside gene matches: 10. Looked up from germline, CDR1 is MNHEY and CDR2 is SMNVEV (reference sequence). CDR3 nucleotide sequence: TGTGCCAGCAGTTTGGAGGCGCTAGCGGGTATCTACAATGAGCAGTTCTTC. Amino acids: CASSLEALAGIYNEQFF.

The genes are TRBV28 and TRBJ1-4; perhaps TRBD1 as D (6 bases). Germline values: CDR1 MDHEN, CDR2 SYDVKM. This CDR3 is 15 amino acids long. Trimming left V 3 bases short and J 8 bases short, with 16 bases between. CDR3 nucleotide sequence: TGTGCCAGCAGTTTTCGGGGGCGCAATACAGAAAAACTGTTTTTT. Encoded protein: CASSFRGRNTEKLFF.

The rearrangement links TRBV5-1 to TRBJ1-2; tentatively, D is TRBD1 (6 bases). V lost 6 bases, J lost 2 bases, and 11 bases lay in between. CDR1 SGHRS and CDR2 YFSETQ come from the germline V gene. There are 13 residues in the CDR3. CDR3 nucleotides: TGCGCCAGCACCCCGACAGGCAACTATGGCTACACCTTC. It codes for CASTPTGNYGYTF. The full variable domain, in which reference TRBV5-1 and TRBJ1-2 provide the parts outside the CDR3, is KAGVTQTPRYLIKTRGQQVTLSCSPISGHRSVSWYQQTPGQGLQFLFEYFSETQRNKGNFPGRFSGRQFSNSRSEMNVSTLELGDSALYLCASTPTGNYGYTFGSGTRLTVV.

The V call is TRBV7-9, the J call TRBJ1-6; D is undetermined. The CDR3 consists of 13 residues. Germline CDR1 reads SEHNR; CDR2 reads FQNEAQ (reference sequence). The V end lost 2 bases, the J end lost 5 bases, and 4 bases lay between the germline ends. As DNA, the CDR3 is TGTGCCAGCAGCTTATTGGATAATTCACCCCTCCACTTT. This gives the protein CASSLLDNSPLHF.

The gene calls are TRBV28 and TRBJ1-5; maybe TRBD1 (6 bases). Per the germline V gene, CDR1 is MDHEN and CDR2 is SYDVKM. CDR3 length: 16 amino acids. The V end lost 3 bases, the J end lost 7 bases, and 19 bases lay between the germline ends. Here the CDR3 DNA reads TGTGCCAGCAGTTTGTCGGGCACAGGGATCGGCCAGCCCCAGCATTTT. It translates to CASSLSGTGIGQPQHF. The full variable domain, completed using reference TRBV28 and TRBJ1-5, is DVKVTQSSRYLVKRTGEKVFLECVQDMDHENMFWYRQDPGLGLRLIYFSYDVKMKEKGDIPEGYSVSREKKERFSLILESASTNQTSMYLCASSLSGTGIGQPQHFGDGTRLSIL.